The clone carrying this T cell receptor (beta chain) was observed many times. Its matching antigen is unknown. These data originate in a study of T-cell reconstitution after alpha-beta-depleted transplantation in children. Study-wide points: Some patients' high day-60 TCRbeta diversity was traced to surviving recipient T cells and thymic progenitors. Newly made T cells mostly supplied T-cell counts and diversity one year after transplant. Reported findings indicate that, about two months after transplant, alpha-beta T cells came from several hundred expanded clones, which were derived from non-depleted graft cells.

Germline assignment: CDR1 SGHRS and CDR2 YFSETQ. The CDR3 is 13 amino acids. Trimming removed 2 bases from V and 5 bases from J, with 10 bases in between. This sample's TCRbeta library carried unique molecular identifier barcodes. TCRdb ran MiXCR on the PCR reads and lists one entry per CDR3 protein. This table has about 90,000 distinct CDR3 sequences, around 16% appearing once. The sample here was PBMCs, mostly from graft donor cells, taken 180 days after TCRalphabeta/CD19-depleted stem cell transplant. The origin of this receptor is a male patient between 2 and 15 years old who had a stem cell transplant for acute lymphoblastic leukemia, so the T cells may come from the graft donor. The chain recombines TRBV5-1 with TRBJ2-5; possibly TRBD1 for D (6 bases). For the CDR3, the DNA is TGCGCCAGCAGCTTAGGGGGTTTGGAGACCCAGTACTTC. It is translated as CASSLGGLETQYF.